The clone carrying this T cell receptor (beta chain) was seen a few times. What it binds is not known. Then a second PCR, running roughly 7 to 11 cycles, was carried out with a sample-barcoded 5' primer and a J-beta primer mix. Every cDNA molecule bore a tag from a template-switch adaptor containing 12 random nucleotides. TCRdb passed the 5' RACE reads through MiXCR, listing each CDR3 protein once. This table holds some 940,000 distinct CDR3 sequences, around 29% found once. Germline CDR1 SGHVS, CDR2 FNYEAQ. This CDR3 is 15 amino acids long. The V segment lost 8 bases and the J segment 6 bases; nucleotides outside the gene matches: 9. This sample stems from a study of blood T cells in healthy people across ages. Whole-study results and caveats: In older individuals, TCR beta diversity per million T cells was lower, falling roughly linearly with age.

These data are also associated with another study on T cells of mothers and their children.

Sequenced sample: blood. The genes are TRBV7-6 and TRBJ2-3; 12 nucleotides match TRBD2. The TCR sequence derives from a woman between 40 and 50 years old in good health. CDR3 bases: TGTGCCAGCCGCTCTAGCGGGGGGGCTTGGGATACGCAGTATTTT. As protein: CASRSSGGAWDTQYF.